In its sample, the clone carrying this T cell receptor (beta chain) was seen a few times. Antigen: not known. This entry is derived from a study of beta chain features in type 1 diabetes. Whole-study results and caveats: All four CD4+ subsets from Type 1 diabetes patients carried moderately but significantly shorter TCRB CDR3s.

Sequenced material consisted of expressed TCRB transcripts (all of the isolated RNA was reverse transcribed). The data were produced by immunoSEQ multiplex PCR, yet TCRdb's version contains in-frame clones alone and is incomplete. The sample shows about 660,000 clones, around 15% of them seen only once. The TCR comes from a man aged 18 to 29 with type 1 diabetes. The sample taken for sequencing was naive CD4+ T cells from blood.

CDR3 protein: CASSGSGGGNYNEQFF. The CDR3 DNA sequence: TGTGCCAGCAGCGGCTCGGGCGGGGGGAATTATAATGAGCAGTTCTTC. The V call is TRBV9, the J call TRBJ2-1; 8 bases map to TRBD2. The CDR3 spans 16 residues. The V and J ends lost 3 bases and 7 bases, in that order; junction bases with no gene match: 12. CDR1 is SGDLS and CDR2 is YYNGEE in the germline V gene.